This entry lists 26 T cell receptor beta chains sequenced from one sample in a study of blood T cell repertoires in COVID-19. Sequencing was performed with immunoSEQ multiplex PCR; in TCRdb, only in-frame clones are kept and a portion is missing. The sample carries approximately 29,000 clones, around 72% recorded once. Specimen: peripheral blood. The receptors here all came from a boy aged 2 to 9 with active or convalescent COVID-19.

This rearrangement joins TRBV5-1 to TRBJ2-3; unclear D gene. The CDR3 runs to 14 residues. V lost 2 bases, J lost 3 bases, and 10 bases lay in between. Germline V CDR1 and CDR2: SGHRS, YFSETQ. Written as DNA, the CDR3 is TGCGCCAGCAGCTTTGGGCCCGGAACAGATACGCAGTATTTT. Protein product: CASSFGPGTDTQYF.

The chain combines TRBV2 with TRBJ1-1; no clear D gene. Trimming left V 6 bases short and J 2 bases short, with 10 bases between. This CDR3 region has 13 residues. Germline V lookup: CDR1 SNHLY, CDR2 FYNNEI. CDR3 protein: CASREFINTEAFF. As DNA, the CDR3 is TGTGCCAGCAGGGAGTTCATAAACACTGAAGCTTTCTTT.

The genes are TRBV7-9 and TRBJ1-6; D unresolved. V was pared by 6 bases and J by 0 bases, with 6 bases between. The CDR3 length is 14 residues. Germline V lookup: CDR1 SEHNR, CDR2 FQNEAQ (reference sequence). CDR3 amino acids: CASSRSSYNSPLHF. The CDR3 nucleotides are TGTGCCAGCAGTCGGAGCTCCTATAATTCACCCCTCCACTTT.

The V call is TRBV28, the J call TRBJ1-1; no clear D. This CDR3 contains 15 residues. Between the trimmed V and J ends, which lost 0 bases and 0 bases, there was a span of 8 bases. CDR1 and CDR2 (germline): MDHEN, SYDVKM. CDR3 DNA: TGTGCCAGCAGTTTATGTCTGGAGGTGAACACTGAAGCTTTCTTT. This translates into CASSLCLEVNTEAFF.

The V and J genes are TRBV7-9 and TRBJ2-1; 8 positions agree with TRBD2. From germline, CDR1 is SEHNR and CDR2 FQNEAQ (reference sequence). V dropped 5 bases and J dropped 2; count of bases not matched to a gene: 5. CDR3 length equals 15 residues. The CDR3 nucleotides are TGTGCCAGCAGCATTAGCGGGAAAACCTACAATGAGCAGTTCTTC. It translates to CASSISGKTYNEQFF.

The V and J genes are TRBV2 and TRBJ2-7; 7 bases align to TRBD1. CDR1 and CDR2 from the germline V gene are SNHLY and FYNNEI. The CDR3 sequence is 12 residues long. Trimming at V came to 8 bases and at J to 2 bases, leaving 3 bases not matched to a gene. The CDR3 coding sequence is TGTGCCAGCGGGGGACAGCCCTACGAGCAGTACTTC. The encoded protein is CASGGQPYEQYF.

This chain joins TRBV3-1 (or the pseudogene TRBV3-2) and TRBJ2-2; the D gene is possibly TRBD2 (6 bases). Germline CDR1 and CDR2: LGHDT and YNNKEL (reference sequence). The CDR3 has 16 residues. V was trimmed by 1 base and J by 1 base, leaving 10 bases between them. The CDR3 DNA is TGTGCCAGCAGCCAAGGGCCTAGCGTGAACACCGGGGAGCTGTTTTTT. This translates into CASSQGPSVNTGELFF.

The CDR3 DNA sequence: TGTGCCAGCAGTTTAAACTCCCCCGGGTACAATGAGCAGTTCTTC. Translation: CASSLNSPGYNEQFF. The rearrangement joins TRBV27 to TRBJ2-1; D is uncertain. Trimming removed 2 bases from V and 4 bases from J, with 12 bases in between. Per the germline V gene, CDR1 is MNHEY and CDR2 is SMNVEV (reference sequence). The CDR3 has 15 amino acids.

This clone was counted only a few times. The chain couples TRBV27 to TRBJ2-2; D is perhaps TRBD1 (6 bases). The CDR3 contains 14 residues. Germline CDR1 and CDR2: MNHEY and SMNVEV (reference sequence). Trimming shortened V by 3 bases and J by 5 bases, and 10 bases separated the two germline ends. CDR3 in DNA: TGTGCCAGCAGTTTCCACAGGGTTACCGGGGAGCTGTTTTTT. This encodes CASSFHRVTGELFF.

The chain has TRBV3-1 (or the pseudogene TRBV3-2) and TRBJ1-5; D possibly corresponds to TRBD1 (5 bases). Germline-derived CDR1 and CDR2 are LGHDT and YNNKEL (reference sequence). CDR3 length: 15 residues. V was pared by 4 bases and J by 5 bases, with 15 bases between. The CDR3 nucleotides read TGTGCCAGCAGCCCAGGGTTTCAAGGAGATCAGCCCCAGCATTTT. Residues: CASSPGFQGDQPQHF.

The chain is built from TRBV4-2 and TRBJ1-5, with D perhaps matching TRBD1 (6 bases). Germline-derived CDR1 and CDR2 are LGHNA and YNFKEQ. This CDR3 has 13 amino acids. V was trimmed by 3 bases and J by 5 bases, leaving 8 bases between them. Here the CDR3 reads CASSQGADQPQHF. The CDR3 bases are TGTGCCAGCAGCCAGGGGGCGGATCAGCCCCAGCATTTT.

The CDR3 DNA follows: TGTGCCAGCAGTTACTGGACTGGGGAGCTGTTTTTT. This gives the protein CASSYWTGELFF. This chain connects TRBV6-2 or TRBV6-3 to TRBJ2-2; D may be TRBD2 (5 bases). The V gene lost 1 base and the J gene lost 8 bases, with 5 bases spanning the gap. There are 12 residues in the CDR3. Germline values: CDR1 MNHEY, CDR2 SVGEGT.

The chain carries TRBV19 and TRBJ2-1, with 13 bases matching TRBD2. This CDR3 comprises 20 residues. CDR1 is LNHDA and CDR2 is SQIVND in the germline V gene (reference sequence). The V segment lost 6 bases and the J segment 2 bases; nucleotides outside the gene matches: 16. CDR3 coding DNA: TGTGCCAGTAGCCACACCGGACTAGCGGGAGTGTGGTACACCTACAATGAGCAGTTCTTC. The encoded protein is CASSHTGLAGVWYTYNEQFF. The full variable domain, its missing parts supplied by reference TRBV19 and TRBJ2-1, is DGGITQSPKYLFRKEGQNVTLSCEQNLNHDAMYWYRQDPGQGLRLIYYSQIVNDFQKGDIAEGYSVSREKKESFPLTVTSAQKNPTAFYLCASSHTGLAGVWYTYNEQFFGPGTRLTVL.

This clone has ten or more counts. The J gene is TRBJ2-7, the V gene TRBV5-1; D may be TRBD2 (6 bases). Germline CDR1 is SGHRS and CDR2 is YFSETQ. V was shortened by 8 bases and J by 3 bases, with 15 bases between the two germline ends. The length of the CDR3 is 13 residues. CDR3 in DNA: TGCGCCAGTAGACGGGACGGGGGCTACGAGCAGTACTTC. Translating it yields CASRRDGGYEQYF.

This chain links TRBV10-2 with TRBJ2-7; TRBD2 aligns across 10 bases. V was pared by 7 bases and J by 3 bases, with 3 bases of the junction left unmatched. CDR1 and CDR2 (germline): WSHSY, SAAADI. This CDR3 comprises 13 residues. CDR3 sequence: CASNLAGGYEQYF. DNA for the CDR3: TGCGCCAGCAATTTAGCGGGAGGCTACGAGCAGTACTTC.

V and J are TRBV5-4 and TRBJ2-3, with D maybe TRBD2 (6 bases). Per the germline V gene, CDR1 is SGHNT and CDR2 is YYREEE (reference sequence). The CDR3 covers 15 residues. Trimming removed 2 bases at V and 3 bases at J, with 13 bases between. CDR3 region: CASSFGGVGTDTQYF. The CDR3 nucleotides read TGTGCCAGCAGCTTCGGGGGAGTGGGTACAGATACGCAGTATTTT.

The rearrangement uses TRBV10-2 and TRBJ1-1, with 8 positions matching TRBD1. Germline trimming cut 4 bases from V and 6 bases from J; bases unmatched to any gene: 7. The CDR3 sequence is 14 residues long. Germline assignment: CDR1 WSHSY and CDR2 SAAADI. In DNA form, the CDR3 reads TGCGCCAGCAGTGGGGACAGGTCCTTGGCTGAAGCTTTCTTT. This encodes CASSGDRSLAEAFF.

V gene TRBV24-1 combines with J gene TRBJ2-2; 11 bases are shared with TRBD2. V was clipped by 1 base and J by 6 bases; unmatched bases: 3. The CDR3 loop spans 16 amino acids. Per the germline V gene, CDR1 is KGHDR and CDR2 is SFDVKD. The CDR3 is CATSDFGLAGPGELFF. DNA of the CDR3: TGTGCCACCAGTGATTTTGGACTAGCGGGCCCCGGGGAGCTGTTTTTT.

The chain has TRBV18 and TRBJ1-2; a possible D gene is TRBD1 (5 bases). CDR1 and CDR2 (germline): KGHSH, LQKENI. The V end was cut by 2 bases, the J end by 2 bases, with 9 bases between. CDR3 length: 14 amino acids. The CDR3, as DNA: TGTGCCAGCTCACCAGCAGGGTCGAACTATGGCTACACCTTC. Translation gives CASSPAGSNYGYTF.

The chain is built from TRBV28 and TRBJ1-2; a weak D match, TRBD1 (5 bases). Deletions cut 8 bases from V and 7 bases from J, with 20 bases between. The CDR3 spans 14 residues. Germline V gene data show CDR1 as MDHEN and CDR2 as SYDVKM. For the CDR3, the DNA is TGTGCCAGCCGTGGCCGTGTCCAGGGTCTTGGCTACACCTTC. This translates into CASRGRVQGLGYTF.

The J gene is TRBJ2-1, the V gene TRBV27, with TRBD2 identical over 9 bases. From germline, CDR1 is MNHEY and CDR2 SMNVEV (reference sequence). V was clipped by 7 bases and J by 0 bases; unmatched bases: 13. This CDR3 region has 18 residues. The CDR3 DNA follows: TGTGCCAGCACCCAGTGGGCTAGCGGGGTTAGCTCCTACAATGAGCAGTTCTTC. Residues: CASTQWASGVSSYNEQFF.

There are a few counts of this clone. The rearrangement links TRBV15 to TRBJ2-2, with D hard to call. CDR3 length equals 15 residues. V was cut by 0 bases and J by 6 bases, with 11 bases left in between. Germline assignment: CDR1 LNHNV and CDR2 YYDKDF (reference sequence). The CDR3 DNA follows: TGTGCCACCAGCAGAGACCAGACAACCGCCGGGGAGCTGTTTTTT. It specifies CATSRDQTTAGELFF.

The table lists this clone with a few counts. The chain links TRBV27 to TRBJ2-6; possibly TRBD1 for D (6 bases). Germline V gene sequence: CDR1 MNHEY, CDR2 SMNVEV (reference sequence). V was pared by 0 bases and J by 3 bases, with 18 bases between. The CDR3 length is 19 residues. DNA for the CDR3: TGTGCCAGCAGTTTATCCACGCTACAGGGTGTAGTTGGGGCCAACGTCCTGACTTTC. This codes for CASSLSTLQGVVGANVLTF.

This chain's CDR3 is CASRQVTSRSYTF. Written as DNA, the CDR3 is TGCGCCAGCCGACAGGTCACGAGCCGTAGCTACACCTTC. This chain joins TRBV10-2 and TRBJ1-2; the D gene is possibly TRBD1 (6 bases). This CDR3 spans 13 amino acids. Germline lookup yields CDR1 WSHSY and CDR2 SAAADI. V was cut by 8 bases and J by 9 bases, with 19 bases left in between.

The chain has TRBV5-1 and TRBJ2-3, with TRBD1 as a possible D gene (6 bases). This CDR3 is built from 15 residues. The ends were cut back, 7 bases at V and 2 bases at J, with 17 bases in the middle. In germline, CDR1 is SGHRS, CDR2 YFSETQ. CDR3 sequence reads: CASGRSGQTTDTQYF. The CDR3 DNA follows: TGCGCCAGCGGCCGATCTGGACAGACCACAGATACGCAGTATTTT.

The chain couples TRBV25-1 to TRBJ2-2; D is perhaps TRBD1 (5 bases). The germline V and J ends were trimmed by 1 base and 4 bases, with 16 bases remaining between them. The CDR3 contains 17 residues. Germline V gives CDR1 MGHDK, CDR2 SYGVNS. The CDR3 coding sequence is TGTGCCAGCAGTGAATCAGCAGAGTATAGGGGCACCGGGGAGCTGTTTTTT. It encodes CASSESAEYRGTGELFF.